Listed below are T cell receptor beta chains from one sample, sequenced in a study of blood T cell repertoires in COVID-19. Sequencing was performed with immunoSEQ multiplex PCR; in TCRdb, only in-frame clones are kept and a portion is missing. The data contain about 130,000 clones, roughly 89% of them singletons. Source material: peripheral blood. The origin of the receptors is a man aged 60-69 years with COVID-19, enrolled during active disease. Both conserved end residues are part of each CDR3. A D gene is named only where the DNA matches it firmly. The listing skips clone size in some rows; elsewhere it reads once, few, many or a size class.

d_call: .; v_call: TRBV7-9; clone_size: .; j_call: TRBJ2-5; cdr3_nt: TGTGCCAGCAGCCCCGGGGATAGCTCACAAGAGACCCAGTACTTC; cdr3_aa: CASSPGDSSQETQYF
d_call: TRBD2; v_call: TRBV2; clone_size: few; j_call: TRBJ2-1; cdr3_nt: TGTGCCAGCACCCTACTAGCGGGCCCCTACAATGAGCAGTTCTTC; cdr3_aa: CASTLLAGPYNEQFF
d_call: .; v_call: TRBV18; clone_size: .; j_call: TRBJ1-3; cdr3_nt: TGTGCCAGCTCACCATTACCGGGTGCTGGAAACACCATATATTTT; cdr3_aa: CASSPLPGAGNTIYF
d_call: .; v_call: TRBV25-1; clone_size: .; j_call: TRBJ1-2; cdr3_nt: TGTGCCAGCAGTGAATACAGCTATGGCTACACCTTC; cdr3_aa: CASSEYSYGYTF
d_call: TRBD1; v_call: TRBV6-5; clone_size: .; j_call: TRBJ2-5; cdr3_nt: TGTGCCAGCAATCCTGACAGGGTGGAGACCCAGTACTTC; cdr3_aa: CASNPDRVETQYF
d_call: .; v_call: TRBV7-3; clone_size: .; j_call: TRBJ2-6; cdr3_nt: TGTGCCAGCAGCTCGGGTAGCGGCGAGCTGACTTTC; cdr3_aa: CASSSGSGELTF
d_call: TRBD2; v_call: TRBV6-1; clone_size: .; j_call: TRBJ2-1; cdr3_nt: TGTGCCAGCAGGAGACTAGCGGGGGGAAACAATGAGCAGTTCTTC; cdr3_aa: CASRRLAGGNNEQFF
d_call: .; v_call: TRBV10-3; clone_size: .; j_call: TRBJ1-5; cdr3_nt: TGTGCCATCAGTGTGACAAGCAATCAGCCCCAGCATTTT; cdr3_aa: CAISVTSNQPQHF
d_call: TRBD2; v_call: TRBV24-1; clone_size: once; j_call: TRBJ2-5; cdr3_nt: TGTGCCACCAGTGATACTTCTAGCGGGGTGGGGGAGACCCAGTACTTC; cdr3_aa: CATSDTSSGVGETQYF
d_call: .; v_call: TRBV27; clone_size: .; j_call: TRBJ2-2; cdr3_nt: TGTGCCAGCAGTCCTTACTCCACTGGTACGAACACCGGGGAGCTGTTTTTT; cdr3_aa: CASSPYSTGTNTGELFF
d_call: .; v_call: TRBV18; clone_size: once; j_call: TRBJ1-2; cdr3_nt: TGTGCCAGCTCACCAGATGTCCGGGGCTACACCTTC; cdr3_aa: CASSPDVRGYTF
d_call: .; v_call: TRBV20-1; clone_size: .; j_call: TRBJ1-2; cdr3_nt: TGCAGTGCTAGTGGGCAGGGAGGATACTATGGCTACACCTTC; cdr3_aa: CSASGQGGYYGYTF
d_call: .; v_call: TRBV6-5; clone_size: .; j_call: TRBJ2-7; cdr3_nt: TGTGCCAGCTCTACGGGGGGCTTCTACGAGCAGTACTTC; cdr3_aa: CASSTGGFYEQYF
d_call: .; v_call: TRBV5-1; clone_size: .; j_call: TRBJ1-4; cdr3_nt: TGCGCCAGCAGCTCGATGACAAGGGGGTCAACTAATGAAAAACTGTTTTTT; cdr3_aa: CASSSMTRGSTNEKLFF
d_call: .; v_call: TRBV5-4; clone_size: many; j_call: TRBJ2-7; cdr3_nt: TGTGCCAGCAGCTTGGCCCCTCAGGGTGACGAGCAGTACTTC; cdr3_aa: CASSLAPQGDEQYF
d_call: .; v_call: TRBV29-1; clone_size: .; j_call: TRBJ1-1; cdr3_nt: TGCAGCGTTGTTGGTGGGTCGGCGGAGAATGAAGCTTTCTTT; cdr3_aa: CSVVGGSAENEAFF
d_call: TRBD1; v_call: TRBV6-6; clone_size: .; j_call: TRBJ1-3; cdr3_nt: TGTGCCAGCAGTCGAAGAACCAGGGGGCCGATTGAAAACACCATATATTTT; cdr3_aa: CASSRRTRGPIENTIYF
d_call: TRBD1; v_call: TRBV12-5; clone_size: .; j_call: TRBJ1-2; cdr3_nt: TGTGCTAGTGGTTTGCCCTCCAGGACAGGGTATGGCTACACCTTC; cdr3_aa: CASGLPSRTGYGYTF
d_call: .; v_call: TRBV30; clone_size: .; j_call: TRBJ1-2; cdr3_nt: TGTGCCTGGAGTGTTCTTACGGGCTATGGCTACACCTTC; cdr3_aa: CAWSVLTGYGYTF
d_call: .; v_call: TRBV28; clone_size: once; j_call: TRBJ1-5; cdr3_nt: TGTGCCAGCCCCCCCAGGGGCTATAGCAATCAGCCCCAGCATTTT; cdr3_aa: CASPPRGYSNQPQHF
d_call: .; v_call: TRBV3-1/TRBV3-2; clone_size: .; j_call: TRBJ1-2; cdr3_nt: TGTGCCAGCAGCCCCCCAGGGCAGGGGTATCAGGGCTACACCTTC; cdr3_aa: CASSPPGQGYQGYTF
d_call: TRBD1; v_call: TRBV29-1; clone_size: .; j_call: TRBJ2-1; cdr3_nt: TGCAGCCATAATTCCGGGACAGGGTCGAGGAATGAGCAGTTCTTC; cdr3_aa: CSHNSGTGSRNEQFF
d_call: TRBD1; v_call: TRBV29-1; clone_size: few; j_call: TRBJ1-5; cdr3_nt: TGCAGCAACCACCCGACAGGGAAGGGGAATCAGCCCCAGCATTTT; cdr3_aa: CSNHPTGKGNQPQHF
d_call: TRBD2; v_call: TRBV3-1/TRBV3-2; clone_size: .; j_call: TRBJ2-1; cdr3_nt: TGTGCCAGCAGCCAAGATCAGTTAGCGGGGGTATACAATGAGCAGTTCTTC; cdr3_aa: CASSQDQLAGVYNEQFF
d_call: .; v_call: TRBV12-3/TRBV12-4; clone_size: .; j_call: TRBJ1-5; cdr3_nt: TGTGCCAGCAGCCGGGGGTGGGGTCAGCCCCAGCATTTT; cdr3_aa: CASSRGWGQPQHF
d_call: .; v_call: TRBV19; clone_size: .; j_call: TRBJ1-3; cdr3_nt: TGTGCCAGTAGTAAACAGGAGTCTGGAAACACCATATATTTT; cdr3_aa: CASSKQESGNTIYF
d_call: .; v_call: TRBV18; clone_size: .; j_call: TRBJ1-6; cdr3_nt: TGTGCCAGCTCAACGCGACAGGAATCACCCCTCCACTTT; cdr3_aa: CASSTRQESPLHF
d_call: .; v_call: TRBV29-1; clone_size: .; j_call: TRBJ2-7; cdr3_nt: TGCAGCGTTGAAGTTTCCAGGGCGTACGAGCAGTACTTC; cdr3_aa: CSVEVSRAYEQYF
d_call: .; v_call: TRBV30; clone_size: .; j_call: TRBJ2-1; cdr3_nt: TGTGCCTGGAGCGTGGAGCTCTACAATGAGCAGTTCTTC; cdr3_aa: CAWSVELYNEQFF
d_call: TRBD1; v_call: TRBV5-1; clone_size: once; j_call: TRBJ2-5; cdr3_nt: TGCGCCAGCAGCATGGACAGGGGATATCAAGAGACCCAGTACTTC; cdr3_aa: CASSMDRGYQETQYF
d_call: TRBD1; v_call: TRBV7-2; clone_size: .; j_call: TRBJ1-5; cdr3_nt: TGTGCCAGCAGCTTAGGGACAGGGTTCGTTAGCAATCAGCCCCAGCATTTT; cdr3_aa: CASSLGTGFVSNQPQHF
d_call: .; v_call: TRBV19; clone_size: .; j_call: TRBJ2-2; cdr3_nt: TGTGCCAGTAGTATGTCCGGGACACTTCTCCAGGCCGGGGAGCTGTTTTTT; cdr3_aa: CASSMSGTLLQAGELFF
d_call: .; v_call: TRBV7-9; clone_size: .; j_call: TRBJ2-5; cdr3_nt: TGTGCCAGCAGCTTAGCAGCTAATAGAGAGACCCAGTACTTC; cdr3_aa: CASSLAANRETQYF
d_call: .; v_call: TRBV30; clone_size: .; j_call: TRBJ1-1; cdr3_nt: TGTGCCTGGAGTGTACGAAGCTCCCTGCGGACTGAAGCTTTCTTT; cdr3_aa: CAWSVRSSLRTEAFF
d_call: .; v_call: TRBV7-6; clone_size: .; j_call: TRBJ2-2; cdr3_nt: TGTGCCAGCAGCTTAGTGACAAAAAACACCGGGGAGCTGTTTTTT; cdr3_aa: CASSLVTKNTGELFF
d_call: TRBD1; v_call: TRBV11-1; clone_size: .; j_call: TRBJ1-1; cdr3_nt: TGTGCCAGCAGCCCACCTCGGACAGGGAACGCTGAAGCTTTCTTT; cdr3_aa: CASSPPRTGNAEAFF
d_call: TRBD2; v_call: TRBV13; clone_size: .; j_call: TRBJ2-5; cdr3_nt: TGTGCCAGCAGCTCCCAGATTAGCGGGGGGGAGGAGACCCAGTACTTC; cdr3_aa: CASSSQISGGEETQYF
d_call: .; v_call: TRBV2; clone_size: .; j_call: TRBJ2-5; cdr3_nt: TGTGCCAGCAGGGAGACTAGTGGAGAGACCCAGTACTTC; cdr3_aa: CASRETSGETQYF
d_call: TRBD1; v_call: TRBV6-5; clone_size: .; j_call: TRBJ1-6; cdr3_nt: TGTGCCAGCAGTAGACAGGGCTCAAGTTCACCCCTCCACTTT; cdr3_aa: CASSRQGSSSPLHF
d_call: .; v_call: TRBV5-4; clone_size: .; j_call: TRBJ1-5; cdr3_nt: TGTGCCAGCAGCGCCTGGGGTCGGGGTCAGCCCCAGCATTTT; cdr3_aa: CASSAWGRGQPQHF
d_call: TRBD1; v_call: TRBV2; clone_size: .; j_call: TRBJ1-1; cdr3_nt: TGTGCCAGCAGTGTCGCAGGGGGCATCACTGAAGCTTTCTTT; cdr3_aa: CASSVAGGITEAFF
d_call: .; v_call: TRBV20-1; clone_size: .; j_call: TRBJ1-2; cdr3_nt: TGCAGTGCTAGTCCCCAGGGCCTAGGCTACACCTTC; cdr3_aa: CSASPQGLGYTF